One T cell receptor beta chain is described in this entry. Antigen unknown. The sample comes from a study of blood T cells in healthy people across ages. Regarding the study as a whole: Higher diversity and more naive CD4+ cells were features of long-lived donors, compared to aged donors. Shifts in expanded clonotypes may have been confounded by donor CMV status, which was unknown.

Extracted total RNA amounted to at least 5 micrograms for each sample. CDR3 size: 17 residues. Germline lookup yields CDR1 SNHLY and CDR2 FYNNEI. Germline trimming cut 0 bases from V and 8 bases from J; bases unmatched to any gene: 10. With a J-beta primer mix and a sample-barcoded 5' primer, a second PCR ran roughly 6 to 12 cycles. The authors tagged each cDNA molecule using a template-switch adaptor with 12 random nucleotides. MiXCR, run by TCRdb on the 5' RACE reads, gives a single entry per CDR3 protein. There are about a million distinct CDR3 sequences in the sample; roughly 50% occur only once, and around 15% lies in the top ten.

Sample: blood. J is TRBJ1-4 and V is TRBV2; 9 bases are shared with TRBD1. This receptor was taken from a man aged 25-45 years in good health. The CDR3 reads CASSEATTGGFDEKLFF. The CDR3 nucleotides are TGTGCCAGCAGTGAAGCTACAACAGGGGGCTTTGACGAAAAACTGTTTTTT. The whole variable domain, remainder taken from reference TRBV2 and TRBJ1-4, is EPEVTQTPSHQVTQMGQEVILRCVPISNHLYFYWYRQILGQKVEFLVSFYNNEISEKSEIFDDQFSVERPDGSNFTLKIRSTKLEDSAMYFCASSEATTGGFDEKLFFGSGTQLSVL.